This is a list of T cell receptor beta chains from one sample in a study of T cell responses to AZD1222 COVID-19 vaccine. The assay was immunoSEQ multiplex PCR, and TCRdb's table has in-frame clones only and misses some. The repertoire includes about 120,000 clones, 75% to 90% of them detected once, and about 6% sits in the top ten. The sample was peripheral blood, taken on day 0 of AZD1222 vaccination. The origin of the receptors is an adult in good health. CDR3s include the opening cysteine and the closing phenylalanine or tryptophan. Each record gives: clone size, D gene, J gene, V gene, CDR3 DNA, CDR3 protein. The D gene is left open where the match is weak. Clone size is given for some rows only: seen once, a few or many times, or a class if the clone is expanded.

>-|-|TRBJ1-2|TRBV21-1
TGTGCCAGCAGCCAAAAGTTGGGTGGGGACTATGGCTACACCTTC
CASSQKLGGDYGYTF
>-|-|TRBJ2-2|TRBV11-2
TGTGCCAGCAGCCTTACAGGGCTGTCCGGGGAGCTGTTTTTT
CASSLTGLSGELFF
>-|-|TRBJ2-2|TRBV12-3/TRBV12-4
TGTGCCAGCAGACGCACAAGCGCCGGGGAGCTGTTTTTT
CASRRTSAGELFF
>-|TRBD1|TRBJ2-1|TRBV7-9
TGTGCCAGCAGCGCGCCGGGACAGGGCAATGAGCAGTTCTTC
CASSAPGQGNEQFF
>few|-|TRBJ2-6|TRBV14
TGTGCCAGCAGCCAAGTGAGGGGCTCCTCTGGGGCCAACGTCCTGACTTTC
CASSQVRGSSGANVLTF
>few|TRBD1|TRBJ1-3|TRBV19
TGTGCCAGTAGTATATTCGCGGGGGACAGGAGCTCTGGAAACACCATATATTTT
CASSIFAGDRSSGNTIYF
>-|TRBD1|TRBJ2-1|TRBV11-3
TGTGCCAGCAGCTTAGCGACAGGGGGCTACAATGAGCAGTTCTTC
CASSLATGGYNEQFF
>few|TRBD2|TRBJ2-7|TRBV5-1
TGCGCCAGCAGCTTGGCGGGACTAGCAGAGTACGAGCAGTACTTC
CASSLAGLAEYEQYF
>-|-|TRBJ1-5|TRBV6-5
TGTGCCAGCAGTCGGGGGGGGAGCAATCAGCCCCAGCATTTT
CASSRGGSNQPQHF
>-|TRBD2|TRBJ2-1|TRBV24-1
TGTGCCACCAGTGATGGGAGCGGGAGGGGGAATGAGCAGTTCTTC
CATSDGSGRGNEQFF
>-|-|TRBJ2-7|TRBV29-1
TGCAGCGTCGCCGGGACGGGATCCTACGAGCAGTACTTC
CSVAGTGSYEQYF
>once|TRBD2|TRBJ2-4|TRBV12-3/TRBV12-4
TGTGCCAGCAGTCCCACTAGCGGGAGTCAGTACTTC
CASSPTSGSQYF
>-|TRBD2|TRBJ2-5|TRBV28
TGTGCCAGCAGTTTTTTCCCTAGCGGGGGGGACAAAGAGACCCAGTACTTC
CASSFFPSGGDKETQYF
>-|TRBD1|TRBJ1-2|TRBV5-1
TGCGCCAGCAGCTTGGGCGGGACAGGGGGTAGCTATGGCTACACCTTC
CASSLGGTGGSYGYTF
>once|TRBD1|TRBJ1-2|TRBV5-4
TGTGCCAGCAGCTTGAACAGGGGAGAGTATGGCTACACCTTC
CASSLNRGEYGYTF
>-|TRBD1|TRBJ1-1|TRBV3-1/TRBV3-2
TGTGCCAGCAGCCAAGTGGGACAGGGGGAGAGGGCTGAAGCTTTCTTT
CASSQVGQGERAEAFF
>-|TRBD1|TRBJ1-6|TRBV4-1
TGCGCCAGCACCAGACAGGGGGTAACTTATAATTCACCCCTCCACTTT
CASTRQGVTYNSPLHF
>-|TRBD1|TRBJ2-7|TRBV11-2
TGTGCCAGCAGCTTACCCGGACAGGGAGTCTACGAGCAGTACTTC
CASSLPGQGVYEQYF
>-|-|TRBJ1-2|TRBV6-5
TGTGCCAGCAGTTACATTGCTAACTATGGCTACACCTTC
CASSYIANYGYTF
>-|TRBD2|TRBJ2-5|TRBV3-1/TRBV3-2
TGTGCCAGCAGACTTACTAGCGATGGAGAGACCCAGTACTTC
CASRLTSDGETQYF
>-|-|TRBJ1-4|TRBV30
TGTGCCTGGAGTCGACAGATCGGCAATGAAAAACTGTTTTTT
CAWSRQIGNEKLFF
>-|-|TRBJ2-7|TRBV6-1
TGTGCCAGCAGTGAAGCGCTTGGGCAGGGGCGGTTCGAGCAGTACTTC
CASSEALGQGRFEQYF
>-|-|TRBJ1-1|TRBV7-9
TGTGCCAGCAGCTTTACTAGAGGGAACACTGAAGCTTTCTTT
CASSFTRGNTEAFF
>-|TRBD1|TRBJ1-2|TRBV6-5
TGTGCCAGCAGCCGGACAGGAGAATCCCGCTATGGCTACACCTTC
CASSRTGESRYGYTF
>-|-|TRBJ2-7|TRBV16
TGTGCCAGCAGCCAATCGTGGGGGTACGAGCAGTACTTC
CASSQSWGYEQYF
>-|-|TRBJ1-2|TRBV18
TGTGCCAGCTCACCTTCCTTTCCCGGGACATCTGCTGGCTACACCTTC
CASSPSFPGTSAGYTF
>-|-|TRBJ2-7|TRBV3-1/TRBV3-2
TGTGCCAGCAGCCCTCTCCGGGACCGCCCCTACGAGCAGTACTTC
CASSPLRDRPYEQYF
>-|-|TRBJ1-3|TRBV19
TGTGCCAGTAGTATAGGGCGGTCCTCTGGAAACACCATATATTTT
CASSIGRSSGNTIYF
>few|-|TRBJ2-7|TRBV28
TGTGCCAGCAGTCCTACGGGGGAGGAGCAGTACTTC
CASSPTGEEQYF
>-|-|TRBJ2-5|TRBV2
TGTGCCAGCATAAGGGCCTCTACTAAAGAGACCCAGTACTTC
CASIRASTKETQYF
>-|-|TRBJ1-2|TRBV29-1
TGCAGCGTAGAGATGCTTCGGGGCTACACCTTC
CSVEMLRGYTF
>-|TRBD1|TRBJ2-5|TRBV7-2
TGTGCCAGCAGCTTAGGACAGGGGCAAGAGACCCAGTACTTC
CASSLGQGQETQYF
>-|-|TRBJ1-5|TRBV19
TGTGCCAGTACGACAGGATATAGCAATCAGCCCCAGCATTTT
CASTTGYSNQPQHF
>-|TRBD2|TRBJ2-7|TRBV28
TGTGCCAGCAGTTCTGTGGGGCGGGAGGTAGTCGAGCAGTACTTC
CASSSVGREVVEQYF
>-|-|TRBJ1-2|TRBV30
TGTGCCTGGAGCCCTCTTTGGTCGGGCGGCTACACCTTC
CAWSPLWSGGYTF
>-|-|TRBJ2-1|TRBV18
TGTGCCAGCTCACCCCAATCGGGGGCCAATGAGCAGTTCTTC
CASSPQSGANEQFF
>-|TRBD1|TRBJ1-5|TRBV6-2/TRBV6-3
TGTGCCAGCAGTTACCCGGCCAACAGGGGCAGCCAGCCCCAGCATTTT
CASSYPANRGSQPQHF
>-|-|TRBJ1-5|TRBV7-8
TGTGCCAGCAGCTTAGCAGGGTCGCAGCCCCAGCATTTT
CASSLAGSQPQHF
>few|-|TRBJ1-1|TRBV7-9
TGTGCCAGCAGCTTAGTGGTTAACACTGAAGCTTTCTTT
CASSLVVNTEAFF
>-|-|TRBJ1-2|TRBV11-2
TGTGCCAGCAGCTTAGATAGGTCAGGCTACTATGGCTACACCTTC
CASSLDRSGYYGYTF
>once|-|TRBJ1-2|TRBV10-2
TGCGCCAGCAGTGAGTCAAGGGGGGGAAAGAATGGCTACACCTTC
CASSESRGGKNGYTF
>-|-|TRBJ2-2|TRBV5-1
TGCGCCAGCAGCTTGTTTCCTACAGGGCAAATTAACACCGGGGAGCTGTTTTTT
CASSLFPTGQINTGELFF
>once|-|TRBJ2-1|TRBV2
TGTGCCAGCAGTGAAACTCCCTACAATGAGCAGTTCTTC
CASSETPYNEQFF
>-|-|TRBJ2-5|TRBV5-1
TGCGCCAGCTTAGCGGAGGAGGGAGAGACCCAGTACTTC
CASLAEEGETQYF
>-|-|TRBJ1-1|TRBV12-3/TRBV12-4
TGTGCCAGCCGGACCGACTTGAACACTGAAGCTTTCTTT
CASRTDLNTEAFF
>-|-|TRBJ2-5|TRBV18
TGTGCCAGCTCACCATTGGTGAATAGCGGAGAGACCCAGTACTTC
CASSPLVNSGETQYF
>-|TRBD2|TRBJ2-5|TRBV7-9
TGTGCCAGCAGCTTCAAATACGGACTAGCGGGAGGGCCGGATGAGACCCAGTACTTC
CASSFKYGLAGGPDETQYF
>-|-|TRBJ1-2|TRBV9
TGTGCCAGCAGCCCTACGTCAATAGGGGCTAACTATGGCTACACCTTC
CASSPTSIGANYGYTF
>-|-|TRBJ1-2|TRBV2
TGTGCCAGCAGTGACGCAAACTATGGCTACACCTTC
CASSDANYGYTF
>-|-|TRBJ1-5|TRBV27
TGTGCCAGCAGTCCTCTAAGCTACAATCAGCCCCAGCATTTT
CASSPLSYNQPQHF
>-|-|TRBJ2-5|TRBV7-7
TGTGCTAGCAGCTTAGTCCCAGGCCAAGAGACCCAGTACTTC
CASSLVPGQETQYF
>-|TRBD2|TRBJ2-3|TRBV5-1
TGCGCCAGCAGCTTGGCCGCGGGGGGCGGTGATACGCAGTATTTT
CASSLAAGGGDTQYF
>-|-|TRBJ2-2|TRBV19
TGTGCCAGTAGTATTCGGGACGGACTATCAAGCGGGGAGCTGTTTTTT
CASSIRDGLSSGELFF
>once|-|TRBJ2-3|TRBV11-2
TGTGCCAGCAGCTTCAGGGCTAGACCCTTGACGCAGTATTTT
CASSFRARPLTQYF
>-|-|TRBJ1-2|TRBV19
TGTGCCAGTAGTGAAAACACTGCAAACTATGGCTACACCTTC
CASSENTANYGYTF
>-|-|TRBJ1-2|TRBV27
TGTGCCAGCAGGCTTATGACGGACGGGCAATATGGCTACACCTTC
CASRLMTDGQYGYTF
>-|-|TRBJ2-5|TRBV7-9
TGTGCCAGCAGGCCGAGAGGGGACTACCAAGAGACCCAGTACTTC
CASRPRGDYQETQYF
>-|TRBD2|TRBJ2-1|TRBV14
TGTGCCAGCAGCCATAGCGGGAGCTCCTACAATGAGCAGTTCTTC
CASSHSGSSYNEQFF